One and the same sample provided the 8 T cell receptor beta chains below, sequenced in a study of synovial regulatory T cells in juvenile arthritis. Profiling relied on immunoSEQ multiplex PCR, and the TCRdb table lists in-frame clones only, not all of them. The sample table includes roughly 9,600 clones. Notes on the study in general: Blood Treg cells that were inflammation-associated showed lower TCR diversity than other blood Treg cells.

No antigen has been identified for these receptors. What was sequenced was Treg cells from blood. Stated subset: HLA-DR+ inflammation-associated blood Treg cells. These receptors all come from a donor aged 2-30 years with juvenile idiopathic arthritis.

The rearrangement uses TRBV6-1 and TRBJ2-7. The CDR3 spans 13 residues. DNA is not recorded here. Germline V CDR1 and CDR2: MNHNS, SASEGT. This chain's CDR3 is CASSENLYNEQYF.

The genes are TRBV11-1 and TRBJ1-1. Germline values: CDR1 SGHAT, CDR2 FQDESV (reference sequence). The CDR3 length is 14 residues. Nucleotide data are not available. CDR3 loop: CASSLDGRSTEAFF. The complete variable domain, with remaining parts taken from reference TRBV11-1 and TRBJ1-1, reads EAEVAQSPRYKITEKSQAVAFWCDPISGHATLYWYRQILGQGPELLVQFQDESVVDDSQLPKDRFSAERLKGVDSTLKIQPAELGDSAMYLCASSLDGRSTEAFFGQGTRLTVV.

The rearrangement joins TRBV2 to TRBJ1-2; the TRBD1 assignment by TCRdb is unverifiable without DNA. Germline-derived CDR1 and CDR2 are SNHLY and FYNNEI. This CDR3 region has 15 residues. Only the protein sequence is given. CDR3 region: CASSAQQGQVYGYTF.

The chain joins TRBV2 to TRBJ1-2; TCRdb's D gene call, TRBD1, goes unchecked for lack of DNA. The germline V gene has CDR1 SNHLY and CDR2 FYNNEI. The CDR3 runs to 12 residues. DNA for this receptor is not on file. CDR3 protein: CASLRDSHPYTF.

V is TRBV11-2 and J is TRBJ1-1; with no DNA, the TCRdb D assignment of TRBD1 cannot be verified. Germline CDR1 is SGHAT and CDR2 is FQNNGV. The CDR3 runs to 13 residues. DNA is not recorded here. CDR3 amino acids: CASSSPPDSEAFF.

The chain recombines TRBV4-1 with TRBJ2-7; TCRdb reports TRBD2, a call that lacks DNA to check it against. Germline V CDR1 and CDR2: MGHRA, YSYEKL. The CDR3 totals 18 residues. There is no recorded DNA. The CDR3 region is CASSQEESGTSHSYEQYF.

The rearrangement joins TRBV4-1 to TRBJ2-1; checking the TCRdb D call of TRBD2 is not possible without DNA. The CDR3 runs 13 residues. The protein alone is recorded here. Germline V gene sequence: CDR1 MGHRA, CDR2 YSYEKL. CDR3 sequence: CASSLYVEREQFF.

The chain combines TRBV20-1 with TRBJ1-2; TCRdb designates TRBD1, a call that cannot be tested without DNA. The length of the CDR3 is 11 residues. There is no recorded DNA. Germline lookup yields CDR1 DFQATT and CDR2 SNEGSKA (reference sequence). CDR3 sequence reads: CSAGGTVGYTF.